This note documents a single T cell receptor beta chain sequence. The antigen is undetermined. The data belong to a study of identical twins. V lost 1 base and J lost 3, with 13 bases in between. CDR1 and CDR2 (germline): SGHKS, YYEKEE (reference sequence). The CDR3 contains 15 residues. Addition of a universal primer site occurred through template switching, and cDNA carried unique molecular identifiers. MiXCR, applied by TCRdb to the 5' RACE reads, yields one record per CDR3 protein. The sample includes around 1.7 million distinct CDR3 sequences, about 32% of them seen just once. General study points: Cross-sectional statistical analysis, not tracking of the same donors, underpinned the conclusions.

J is TRBJ1-2 and V is TRBV5-5; D might be TRBD1 (5 bases). Specimen: cord blood. The sequence was obtained from a newborn girl in good health. CDR3 in amino acids: CASSLRGVGDYGYTF. DNA of the CDR3: TGTGCCAGCAGCTTGCGAGGGGTTGGGGACTATGGCTACACCTTC.